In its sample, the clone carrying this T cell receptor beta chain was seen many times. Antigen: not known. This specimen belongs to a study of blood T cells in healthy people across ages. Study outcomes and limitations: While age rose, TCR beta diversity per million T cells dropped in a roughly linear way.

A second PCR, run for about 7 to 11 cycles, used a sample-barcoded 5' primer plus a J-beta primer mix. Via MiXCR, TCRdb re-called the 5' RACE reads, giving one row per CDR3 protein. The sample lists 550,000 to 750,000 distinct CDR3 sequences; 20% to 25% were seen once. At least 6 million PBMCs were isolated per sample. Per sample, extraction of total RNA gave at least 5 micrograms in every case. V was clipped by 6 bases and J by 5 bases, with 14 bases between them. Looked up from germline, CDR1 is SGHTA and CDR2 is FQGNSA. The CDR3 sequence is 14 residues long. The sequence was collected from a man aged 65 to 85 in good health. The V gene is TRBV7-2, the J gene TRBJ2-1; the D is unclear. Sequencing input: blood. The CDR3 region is CASSGTIGHNEQFF. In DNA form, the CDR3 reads TGTGCCAGCAGTGGTACGATAGGGCACAATGAGCAGTTCTTC.